This TCR beta chain was captured in a study of cytomegalovirus exposure and HLA in healthy donors. General study results and limits: Researchers had no immune exposure information except CMV serostatus available. A link between a missense DCLRE1C variant and TCR beta V- and J-gene trimming emerged from a later analysis. About 87% or about 30% of the time was how often most TCR beta V segments were productive, according to an earlier analysis.

While unrecorded immune exposures were likely, the donors were nominally healthy when sampled. Note on this clone: Its antigen is not identified.

PCR primers comprised 60 Vbeta and 13 Jbeta primers. Clones were read by immunoSEQ multiplex PCR, and TCRdb kept only the in-frame ones, dropping some. This sample has more than 140,000 clones, with 60% to 80% found just once. The sample consisted of PBMCs. The TCR originated in a male donor in good health and CMV-seronegative.

Here the CDR3 DNA reads TGTGCCTGGAGCCAGACAGGGACTAATGAAAAACTGTTTTTT. The encoded protein is CAWSQTGTNEKLFF. This chain joins TRBV30 and TRBJ1-4; 7 bases agree with TRBD1. The CDR3 runs 14 residues. Trimming at V came to 3 bases and at J to 2 bases, leaving 3 bases not matched to a gene. Per the germline V gene, CDR1 is GTSNPN and CDR2 is SVGIG (reference sequence).